This T cell receptor beta chain was obtained from a study of blood T cell repertoires in COVID-19. About the research overall: The study drew acute and convalescent COVID-19 samples from the United States, Italy and Spain. Sources were T cells, B-cell-depleted T cells, or PBMCs; the material itself was cDNA or gDNA.

Source study methods: Nucleated cell number was recorded as an estimate derived from reference gene primer amplification. Data came from immunoSEQ multiplex PCR; TCRdb stores just in-frame clones and leaves some out. Clone size and V and J calls were adopted from that table, with D and trimming inferred from the DNA. The sample yields 100,000 to 150,000 clones, 85% seen once. Germline lookup yields CDR1 SGDLS and CDR2 YYNGEE. Trimming shortened V by 0 bases and J by 0 bases, and 10 bases separated the two germline ends. The CDR3 is 16 amino acids. The chain is built from TRBV9 and TRBJ2-1; TRBD2 is a possible D gene (5 bases). This clonotype was sampled from a man at least 80 years old with active or convalescent COVID-19. The sequenced sample consisted of peripheral blood. The CDR3 sequence is CASSVGGASSYNEQFF. The CDR3 nucleotides read TGTGCCAGCAGCGTAGGGGGAGCGAGCTCCTACAATGAGCAGTTCTTC.